This T cell receptor (beta chain) appears in the sequencing data of a study of Tregs in tolerant kidney transplant recipients. The wider study: Sorting after B cell culture yielded CD25+CD127- and 4-1BB+CD40L- CD4+ cells. An approximately 3-day belatacept mixed lymphocyte reaction, sometimes plus 5-day graft donor restimulation, preceded CD4+CD25+CD127- sorting.

In the case of this clone: The antigen remains undetermined.

Clones were read by immunoSEQ multiplex PCR, and TCRdb kept only the in-frame ones, dropping some. The top ten hold around 40% of the sample, which has about 710 clones, roughly 37% seen once. Per germline, CDR1 SNHLY and CDR2 FYNNEI. V lost 5 bases to trimming and J lost 4 bases, with 11 bases between them. The CDR3 has 14 residues. The genes are TRBV2 and TRBJ2-2; D call uncertain. This clonotype originated in a human patient who received a combined kidney and bone marrow transplant. Some T cells may trace back to the graft donor. The sequencing input was Tregs from blood cultured with allogeneic cells. This CDR3 reads CASSLYPGTGELFF. CDR3 bases: TGTGCCAGCAGTTTATACCCTGGCACCGGGGAGCTGTTTTTT.